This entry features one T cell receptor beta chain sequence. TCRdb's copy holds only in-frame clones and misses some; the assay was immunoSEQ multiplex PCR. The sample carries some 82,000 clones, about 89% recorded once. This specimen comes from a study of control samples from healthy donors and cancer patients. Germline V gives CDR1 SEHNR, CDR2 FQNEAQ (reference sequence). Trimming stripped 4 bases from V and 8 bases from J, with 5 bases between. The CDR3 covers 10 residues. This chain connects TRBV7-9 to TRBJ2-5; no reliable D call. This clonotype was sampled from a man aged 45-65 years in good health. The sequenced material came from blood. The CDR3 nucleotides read TGTGCCAGCAGCTCGACTACCCAGTACTTC. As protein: CASSSTTQYF.